This section outlines one T cell receptor (beta chain) sequence together with its context. The sample belongs to a study of blood T cell repertoires in COVID-19. Looking at the study overall: Sites across the United States, Italy and Spain contributed samples from acute and convalescent COVID-19. Sample material is recorded as cDNA or gDNA derived from T cells, B-cell-depleted T cells, or PBMCs.

The V gene's germline CDR1 is LNHDA and CDR2 SQIVND (reference sequence). CDR3 size: 18 residues. V was cut by 5 bases and J by 4 bases, with 26 bases left in between. In the source study's methods: From reference gene primer amplification, estimates of nucleated cell counts were derived. TCRdb's table, derived via immunoSEQ multiplex PCR, lists solely in-frame clones and lacks some. From that table come the V and J calls and clone size; the DNA was used to work out D and trimming. The profile shows 140,000 or so clones, 75% to 90% of them singletons. The source material was peripheral blood. This rearrangement joins TRBV19 to TRBJ2-5; tentative D call: TRBD2 (5 bases). The clonotype originates from a man aged 65-85 years who had recovered from COVID-19. The chain's CDR3 is CASSSRLALFARGETQYF. CDR3 nucleotide sequence: TGTGCCAGTAGTTCTCGCCTAGCCCTGTTCGCCCGGGGAGAGACCCAGTACTTC.